These 15 T cell receptor beta chains share one sample of origin, sequenced in a study of shared clonotypes between healthy human individuals. Profiled with immunoSEQ multiplex PCR; TCRdb holds only in-frame clones, not every one. The table lists around 180,000 clones, roughly 93% of them singletons. Sequencing was carried out using naive CD4+ T cells sorted from blood. Subset indicated: CD45RA+ positively selected. The receptors derive from a woman in her 30s in good health.

This clone was seen only once. The rearrangement uses TRBV5-1 and TRBJ1-1; tentatively, D is TRBD1 (6 bases). The germline gives CDR1 SGHRS, CDR2 YFSETQ. The CDR3 has 15 amino acids. Trimming left V 0 bases short and J 1 base short, with 10 bases between. DNA of the CDR3: TGCGCCAGCAGCTTGGGGGACATAGGGAACACTGAAGCTTTCTTT. Residues: CASSLGDIGNTEAFF.

V usage is TRBV20-1 and J usage is TRBJ2-5; no reliable D call. The J call is in doubt because the DNA end fits TRBJ2-7 better. CDR1 and CDR2 from the germline V gene are DFQATT and SNEGSKA (reference sequence). The CDR3 covers 11 residues. The CDR3 DNA reads TGCAGTGCTCCAGACTGGTACGAGCAGTACTTC. Protein sequence: CSAPDWYEQYF.

This clone was seen once. The chain carries TRBV10-3 and TRBJ1-5, with D maybe TRBD1 (5 bases). V was cut by 11 bases and J by 7 bases, with 21 bases left in between. This CDR3 region has 14 residues. Per germline, CDR1 ENHRY and CDR2 SYGVKD. The CDR3 sequence is CAASGSTGAQPQHF. The CDR3 nucleotides are TGTGCCGCCTCGGGGTCCACAGGTGCCCAGCCCCAGCATTTT.

The CDR3 DNA reads TGTGCCATCAGCGGGACAGGGGCCGAGCAGTACTTC. This translates into CAISGTGAEQYF. The chain employs TRBV10-3 and TRBJ2-7; 10 nucleotides match TRBD1. The CDR3 loop spans 12 amino acids. The ends lost 6 bases at V and 6 bases at J; junction bases unmatched: 2. Germline V gene data show CDR1 as ENHRY and CDR2 as SYGVKD.

This chain joins TRBV7-9 and TRBJ2-7, with 7 bases lining up with TRBD1. The length of the CDR3 is 17 residues. V lost 6 bases to trimming and J lost 1 base; unmatched junction nucleotides: 15. Germline assignment: CDR1 SEHNR and CDR2 FQNEAQ (reference sequence). CDR3 region: CASSHNARQGTSYEQYF. DNA for the CDR3: TGTGCCAGCAGTCACAACGCCCGACAGGGAACGTCCTACGAGCAGTACTTC.

The chain employs TRBV6-5 and TRBJ2-5; TRBD2 matches 10 bases. TRBJ2-7 explains the end of the DNA better; the J call may be wrong. CDR3 length: 15 amino acids. The V gene's germline CDR1 is MNHEY and CDR2 SVGAGI. The CDR3 DNA sequence: TGTGCCAGCAGTTACCTCGGACTAGCGGCCTACGAGCAGTACTTC. Amino acid sequence: CASSYLGLAAYEQYF.

The table lists this clone with a count of one. This chain links TRBV28 with TRBJ1-2, with D unresolved. V lost 7 bases to trimming and J lost 3 bases, with 6 bases between them. The germline CDR1 and CDR2 sequences are MDHEN and SYDVKM. CDR3 length equals 11 residues. The DNA of the CDR3 is TGTGCCAGCAAGAAAGACTATGGCTACACCTTC. Amino acid sequence: CASKKDYGYTF.

This clone showed up just once. The chain joins TRBV18 to TRBJ1-2; TRBD1 matches 7 bases. Losses at the gene ends were 3 bases for V and 5 bases for J; bases not matched to a gene: 12. Germline V gives CDR1 KGHSH, CDR2 LQKENI. The CDR3 has 16 residues. As DNA, the CDR3 is TGTGCCAGCTCACCTCCGGGACTACTACAGGGGTATGGCTACACCTTC. This sequence encodes CASSPPGLLQGYGYTF.

This chain joins TRBV19 and TRBJ2-3, with TRBD1 matching over 7 bases. The V segment lost 5 bases and the J segment 2 bases; nucleotides outside the gene matches: 13. The germline V gene encodes CDR1 LNHDA and CDR2 SQIVND (reference sequence). This CDR3 spans 17 amino acids. The CDR3 DNA is TGTGCCAGTAGTCCCAAAAGGACAGGAAAGGTCACAGATACGCAGTATTTT. Its protein is CASSPKRTGKVTDTQYF.

This sequence joins TRBV28 and TRBJ2-7, with 9 bases fitting TRBD2. This CDR3 comprises 14 residues. The V gene end was trimmed by 3 bases and the J gene end by 4 bases; junction bases not matched to a gene: 4. The V gene's germline CDR1 is MDHEN and CDR2 SYDVKM. In DNA form, the CDR3 reads TGTGCCAGCAGTTTTTCTAGCGGGAATTACGAGCAGTACTTC. Translating it yields CASSFSSGNYEQYF.

This clone has a handful of counts. CDR3 residues: CASSPFRDRDHEQYF. The CDR3 bases are TGTGCCAGCTCCCCTTTCCGGGACAGGGACCACGAGCAGTACTTC. This rearrangement joins TRBV18 to TRBJ2-7, with TRBD1 matching 9 bases. V lost 6 bases, J lost 5 bases, and 11 bases stayed unmatched. The CDR3 runs 15 residues. The germline V gene encodes CDR1 KGHSH and CDR2 LQKENI. The full variable domain, with the rest looked up from reference TRBV18 and TRBJ2-7, is NAGVMQNPRHLVRRRGQEARLRCSPMKGHSHVYWYRQLPEEGLKFMVYLQKENIIDESGMPKERFSAEFPKEGPSILRIQQVVRGDSAAYFCASSPFRDRDHEQYFGPGTRLTVT.

The V call is TRBV18, the J call TRBJ2-6, with 8 bases that match TRBD2. CDR1 is KGHSH, CDR2 LQKENI, per germline. The CDR3 runs 21 residues. After removal of 3 bases from V and 0 bases from J, the junction contained 16 bases not matched to a gene. CDR3 in DNA: TGTGCCAGCTCACCTAGGACTCTAGCGGGCCACCGACACTCTGGGGCCAACGTCCTGACTTTC. Its translation: CASSPRTLAGHRHSGANVLTF.

Regarding this clone: The same CDR3 arises from other DNA sequences in this sample as well. The CDR3 spells CASSSTDTQYF. CDR3 DNA sequence: TGTGCCAGCAGTTCCACAGATACGCAGTATTTT. The chain employs TRBV27 and TRBJ2-3; no clear D. Per the germline V gene, CDR1 is MNHEY and CDR2 is SMNVEV (reference sequence). V lost 4 bases and J lost 2, with 1 base in between. The CDR3 runs 11 residues.

The chain uses TRBV25-1 and TRBJ1-1; D is unresolved. The CDR3 has 15 amino acids. Trimming removed 7 bases from V and 2 bases from J, with 17 bases in between. Germline-derived CDR1 and CDR2 are MGHDK and SYGVNS. In DNA form, the CDR3 reads TGTGCCAGCACCGGGGAATTCTACAAAAACACTGAAGCTTTCTTT. Residues: CASTGEFYKNTEAFF.

The V and J genes are TRBV4-1 and TRBJ1-6, with unresolved D. The germline V gene encodes CDR1 MGHRA and CDR2 YSYEKL. The CDR3 sequence is 17 residues long. V lost 1 base, J lost 8 bases, and 18 bases lay in between. This CDR3 is CASSQGTLRSRYSPLHF. The DNA of the CDR3 is TGCGCCAGCAGCCAAGGTACCCTGCGGTCGCGGTATTCACCCCTCCACTTT.